This T cell receptor (beta chain) originates from a study of T cell responses to AZD1222 COVID-19 vaccine. Whole-study findings and limits: Unmutated variant regions reportedly attract nearly half of all spike-specific TCRs.

The assay was immunoSEQ multiplex PCR, and TCRdb's table has in-frame clones only and misses some. The repertoire holds 44,000 or so clones, about 80% seen once, with about a fifth in the top ten. This CDR3 is built from 14 residues. V gave up 4 bases and J gave up 3 bases; unmatched junction bases: 3. Germline assignment: CDR1 SGHNT and CDR2 YYREEE (reference sequence). As concerns this clone: Its specificity is unknown.

The sequence was collected from an adult who received the MenACWY meningococcal vaccine as a control. The chain uses TRBV5-4 and TRBJ2-5; 10 positions agree with TRBD2. The material was peripheral blood, obtained 28 days after the second dose of the MenACWY control vaccine. CDR3 sequence: CASSVGLAEETQYF. CDR3 coding DNA: TGTGCCAGCAGCGTAGGACTAGCGGAAGAGACCCAGTACTTC.